The 2 T cell receptor beta chains presented below share a single source sample, sequenced in a study of shared clonotypes between healthy human individuals. Generated by immunoSEQ multiplex PCR, the TCRdb table keeps only in-frame clones and is missing some. The sample yields 1,400,000 or so clones, approximately 98.5% seen once. The specimen sequenced was naive CD4+ T cells sorted from blood. Documented subset: CD45RA+ positively selected. The source is a man aged 30 to 45 in good health.

The chain has TRBV6-5 and TRBJ2-1; TRBD2 aligns across 8 bases. V was clipped by 8 bases and J by 8 bases; unmatched bases: 8. The CDR3 sequence is 13 residues long. CDR1 is MNHEY and CDR2 is SVGAGI in the germline V gene. The CDR3 coding sequence is TGTGCCAGCCATAAAACTAGCGGTGATGAGCAGTTCTTC. This codes for CASHKTSGDEQFF.

The chain joins TRBV2 to TRBJ2-1; D unclear. This CDR3 has 13 amino acids. V dropped 1 base and J dropped 8 bases, with 9 bases sitting between them. Germline V lookup: CDR1 SNHLY, CDR2 FYNNEI. Written as DNA, the CDR3 is TGTGCCAGCAGTGAAGACTGGAACCATGAGCAGTTCTTC. This encodes CASSEDWNHEQFF.